A single TCR beta chain is shown here with its context. The primer mix had 60 Vbeta and 13 Jbeta primers. The method was immunoSEQ multiplex PCR; TCRdb's version includes in-frame clones alone and lacks a portion of them. This table holds 200,000 to 250,000 clones, roughly 82% found once. The source of the sample is a study of cytomegalovirus exposure and HLA in healthy donors. The V gene end was trimmed by 2 bases and the J gene end by 2 bases; junction bases not matched to a gene: 10. This CDR3 contains 17 residues. Germline V gene sequence: CDR1 ENHRY, CDR2 SYGVKD. This chain connects TRBV10-3 to TRBJ1-1, with 8 bases fitting TRBD1. Sequences were obtained from PBMCs. The clonotype comes from a woman aged 40 to 49 in good health and CMV-seropositive. The CDR3 coding sequence is TGTGCCATCAGTGAGCTACCACAGGGGGGATTAAACACTGAAGCTTTCTTT. Amino acid sequence: CAISELPQGGLNTEAFF.